A single TCR beta chain is shown here with its context. Trimming pared 8 bases from V and 6 bases from J, leaving 11 bases between. This CDR3 spans 11 amino acids. TCRdb redid the calling of the 5' RACE reads with MiXCR, one entry per CDR3 protein. This table holds tens of thousands of distinct CDR3 sequences, over 9.5% found once. The data are from a study of spatial heterogeneity in lung cancer. Study information: The donor population consisted of more than 55 patients with untreated, early-stage non-small cell lung cancer.

As to time point: blood at routine non-recurrence follow-up after resection. Tumor, nontumor lung or frozen PBMC supplied whole RNA that was sequenced unsorted. The sample was PBMCs, taken at follow-up. The clonotype comes from a male donor with early-stage non-small cell lung cancer. This chain connects TRBV23-1 to TRBJ2-7; D is unclear. TRBV23-1 is noted as an ORF with a role that remains uncertain. CDR3 DNA sequence: TGCGCCAGCTCCCAAAGGATCGAGCAGTACTTC. This encodes CASSQRIEQYF.